This T cell receptor (beta chain) was recovered during a study of human T cells and chemical hapten exposure. V was pared by 2 bases and J by 4 bases, with 6 bases of the junction left unmatched. This CDR3 contains 16 residues. Looked up from germline, CDR1 is SGHRS and CDR2 is YFSETQ. Indicated time point: pre-sensitization, week 0. The treatment: therapeutic diphenylcyclopropenone sensitization with weekly scalp DPC. Whole blood, unfractionated, served as the material for total RNA extraction. This clonotype was counted at least ten times. TCRdb ran MiXCR on the RACE reads and lists one entry per CDR3 protein. This sample has under 40,000 distinct CDR3 sequences, with under 13% found just once.

The receptor's source is a man aged 50-60 years with alopecia areata. Some clones in this sample may be carry-over from other donors' samples. The sample in question was whole blood, obtained in connection with sensitization to the hapten diphenylcyclopropenone (DPC). The J gene is TRBJ2-1, the V gene TRBV5-1; the match to TRBD2 covers 10 bases. The chain's CDR3 is CASSFETSGSYNEQFF. Written as DNA, the CDR3 is TGCGCCAGCAGCTTCGAGACTAGCGGGTCGTACAATGAGCAGTTCTTC.